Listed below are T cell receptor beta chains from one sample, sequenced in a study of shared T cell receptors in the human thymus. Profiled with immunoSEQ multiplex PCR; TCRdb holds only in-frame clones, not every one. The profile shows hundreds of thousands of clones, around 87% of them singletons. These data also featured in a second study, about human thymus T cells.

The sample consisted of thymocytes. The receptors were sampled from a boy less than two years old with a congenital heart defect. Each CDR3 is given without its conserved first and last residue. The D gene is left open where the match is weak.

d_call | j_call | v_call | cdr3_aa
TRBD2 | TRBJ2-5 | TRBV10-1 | ASSEASGPKETQY
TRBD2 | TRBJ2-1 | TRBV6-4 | ASSDEGRAYDEQF
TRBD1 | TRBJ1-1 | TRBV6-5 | ASSYSGQGAGTEAF
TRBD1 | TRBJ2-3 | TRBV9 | ASSPSGTGEADTQY
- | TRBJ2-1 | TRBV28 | ASSWAAYNEQF
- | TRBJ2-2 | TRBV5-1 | ASSFFSRGLVTGELF
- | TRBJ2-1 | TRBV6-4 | ASSNSGNEQF
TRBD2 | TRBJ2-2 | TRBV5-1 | ASSLDWEGHSGELF
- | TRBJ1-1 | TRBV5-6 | ASSALTAHVQNTEAF
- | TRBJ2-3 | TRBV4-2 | ASSQRDGPDTQY
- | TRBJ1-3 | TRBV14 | ASSQDPGQRFGNTIY
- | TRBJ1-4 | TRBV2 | ASSEARPRGIWEKLF
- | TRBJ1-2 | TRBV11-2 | ASSESIGREYGYT
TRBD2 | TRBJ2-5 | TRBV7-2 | ASSRGLAGGPEVETQY
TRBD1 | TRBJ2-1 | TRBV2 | ASSNLDRVNEQF
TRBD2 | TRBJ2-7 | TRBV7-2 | ASSLDSAGGPYEQY
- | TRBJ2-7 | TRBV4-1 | ASSQELEDREFYEQY
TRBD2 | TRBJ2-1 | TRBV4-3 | ASSQDRGLAGESSYNEQF
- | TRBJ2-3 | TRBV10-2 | ASRLKPTDTQY
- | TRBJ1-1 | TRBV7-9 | ASSPGRGTMNTEAF
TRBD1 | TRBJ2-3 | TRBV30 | AWRDRDTSTDTQY
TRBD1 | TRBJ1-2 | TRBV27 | ASSSSRGRGGYT
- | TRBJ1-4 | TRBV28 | ASSPGRRTTGLF
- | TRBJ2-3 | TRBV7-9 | ASSLEWTSTDIDTQY
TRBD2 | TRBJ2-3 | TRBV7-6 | ASSHGTSGSLGRGDTQY
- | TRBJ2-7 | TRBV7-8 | ASSFGGLVGEQY
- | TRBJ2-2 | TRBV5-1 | ASRPDSGWTGELF
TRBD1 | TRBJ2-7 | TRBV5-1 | ASSSDRSSYEQY
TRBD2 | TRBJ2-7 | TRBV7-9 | ASSLVAGTINGASYEQY
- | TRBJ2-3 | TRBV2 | ASSDLVLDTQY
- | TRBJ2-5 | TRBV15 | ATSRDSGGGKTQY
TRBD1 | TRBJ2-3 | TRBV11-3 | ASSSTGADTQY
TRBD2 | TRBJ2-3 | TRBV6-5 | ASSWDTSGNRDTQY
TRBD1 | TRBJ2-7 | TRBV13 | ASSLTDRGRYEQY
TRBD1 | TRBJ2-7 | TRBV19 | ASSSWTGYYEQY
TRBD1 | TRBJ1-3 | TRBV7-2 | ASSFRGQGAPDSGNTIY
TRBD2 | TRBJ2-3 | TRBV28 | ASSAAPSGGADTQY
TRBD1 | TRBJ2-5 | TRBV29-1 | SVQGAGETQY
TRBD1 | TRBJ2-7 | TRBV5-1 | ASSPTGDRGQTGHEQY
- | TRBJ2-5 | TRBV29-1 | SVALLSETQY